This passage covers 10 T cell receptor beta chains from one sample sequenced in a study of response to subunit inactivated influenza vaccine. One entry per CDR3 protein results from TCRdb running MiXCR on the RT-PCR reads. The repertoire has roughly 780,000 distinct CDR3 sequences, about a fifth of them found once; the top ten carry 11%. This material consisted of PBMCs from blood, taken around 5 days after vaccination. The receptors here all came from a man aged 45 to 65 who received an inactivated influenza vaccine.

V gene TRBV28 combines with J gene TRBJ2-3; 8 positions agree with TRBD1. The V gene's germline CDR1 is MDHEN and CDR2 SYDVKM. The length of the CDR3 is 15 residues. The V gene end was trimmed by 6 bases and the J gene end by 3 bases; junction bases not matched to a gene: 8. The CDR3 region has the DNA TGTGCCAGCAGCGCGGGACAGGTCGGGACAGATACGCAGTATTTT. Protein product: CASSAGQVGTDTQYF.

This clonotype was detected many times. V usage is TRBV12-3 or TRBV12-4 and J usage is TRBJ2-7; no clear D. Between the trimmed V and J ends, which lost 2 bases and 0 bases, there was a span of 11 bases. CDR3 length: 15 residues. The CDR3 loop is CASSLLPPNSYEQYF. The CDR3, as DNA: TGTGCCAGCAGTTTACTGCCTCCGAACTCCTACGAGCAGTACTTC.

This clonotype was found many times. V is TRBV12-3 or TRBV12-4 and J is TRBJ1-1; D unclear. This CDR3 is 13 amino acids long. V was shortened by 2 bases and J by 1 base, with 5 bases between the two germline ends. The CDR3, as DNA: TGTGCCAGCAGTTTACACCAGAACACTGAAGCTTTCTTT. It translates to CASSLHQNTEAFF.

This clonotype came up a few times. The chain employs TRBV12-3 or TRBV12-4 and TRBJ2-1, with no clear D. The V gene lost 7 bases and the J gene lost 0 bases, with 10 bases spanning the gap. There are 14 residues in the CDR3. The CDR3 protein is CASTDGNSYNEQFF. The CDR3 DNA reads as TGTGCCAGCACGGACGGAAACTCCTACAATGAGCAGTTCTTC.

This clonotype was seen more than once but under ten times. The gene calls are TRBV20-1 and TRBJ1-6, with a possible D match to TRBD1 (5 bases). CDR1 is DFQATT and CDR2 is SNEGSKA in the germline V gene (reference sequence). The germline V and J ends were trimmed by 0 bases and 8 bases, with 11 bases remaining between them. The CDR3 covers 14 residues. The CDR3 nucleotides read TGCAGTGCTAGAGATCCAGGGAGGGATTCACCCCTCCACTTT. As protein: CSARDPGRDSPLHF.

This clonotype turned up a few times. The V and J genes are TRBV10-3 and TRBJ1-6; D remains ambiguous. Trimming took 0 bases from V and 12 from J, leaving 12 bases between them. CDR3 length: 14 amino acids. Germline CDR1 and CDR2: ENHRY and SYGVKD. CDR3 in amino acids: CAISESSGSIPLHF. The CDR3 DNA follows: TGTGCCATCAGTGAGTCGAGCGGTAGTATACCCCTCCACTTT.

This clonotype was observed at least ten times. This chain uses TRBV12-3 or TRBV12-4 with TRBJ1-1; D not certain. The length of the CDR3 is 15 residues. V shed 5 bases and J shed 5 bases, with 18 bases lying between them. This chain's CDR3 is CASSVKPSVGTEAFF. The CDR3 nucleotides read TGTGCCAGCAGTGTGAAACCTTCGGTCGGGACTGAAGCTTTCTTT.

V gene TRBV4-2 combines with J gene TRBJ1-5; no clear D gene. Between the trimmed V and J ends, which lost 0 bases and 3 bases, there was a span of 9 bases. Germline V gene sequence: CDR1 LGHNA, CDR2 YNFKEQ. The CDR3 consists of 15 residues. CDR3 coding DNA: TGTGCCAGCAGCCAAGAGGGCATCTCCAATCAGCCCCAGCATTTT. Protein product: CASSQEGISNQPQHF.

CDR3 DNA sequence: TGCGCCAGCAGCCCGGTAAGGGGCCCTAGCTCCTACAATGAGCAGTTCTTC. Translating gives CASSPVRGPSSYNEQFF. The chain carries TRBV4-1 and TRBJ2-1; D perhaps matches TRBD1 (5 bases). The CDR3 is made up of 17 amino acids. CDR1 is MGHRA, CDR2 YSYEKL, per germline. Trimming left V 4 bases short and J 0 bases short, with 16 bases between.

This chain uses TRBV20-1 with TRBJ2-1; 8 nucleotides align to TRBD1. This CDR3 is built from 14 residues. Germline-derived CDR1 and CDR2 are DFQATT and SNEGSKA (reference sequence). V lost 4 bases, J lost 2 bases, and 4 bases stayed unmatched. CDR3 sequence: CSATQGAAYNEQFF. CDR3 DNA sequence: TGCAGTGCTACTCAGGGGGCGGCCTACAATGAGCAGTTCTTC.